The present entry profiles one TCR beta chain with its context. Its antigen is not identified. There are 14 residues in the CDR3. The ends lost 4 bases at V and 5 bases at J; junction bases unmatched: 4. The germline V gene has CDR1 SGDLS and CDR2 YYNGEE. This sample stems from a study of T cells in Graves' hyperthyroidism and ophthalmopathy. Study-wide results and caveats: For ophthalmopathy, model prediction preceded onset by a median 6.5 months.

Patients with ophthalmopathy all had a Clinical Activity Score of at least 3, a NOSPECS grade of at least 4 and duration under 3 months. TCR beta CDR3 regions were amplified from RNA transcripts. Primed by the HTBI set, a first-round RT-PCR was run on the TCR CDR3. One entry per CDR3 protein, called by TCRdb with MiXCR from the multiplex PCR reads. This sample has hundreds of thousands of distinct CDR3 sequences, with roughly 14% found just once. The sequencing input was blood. V usage is TRBV9 and J usage is TRBJ1-5, with TRBD1 identical over 9 bases. This receptor was identified in a man in his late teens or twenties with Graves' ophthalmopathy. CDR3 sequence reads: CASSPTGGHQPQHF. The CDR3, as DNA: TGTGCCAGCAGCCCGACAGGGGGTCATCAGCCCCAGCATTTT. The full variable domain, completed using reference TRBV9 and TRBJ1-5, is DSGVTQTPKHLITATGQRVTLRCSPRSGDLSVYWYQQSLDQGLQFLIQYYNGEERAKGNILERFSAQQFPDLHSELNLSSLELGDSALYFCASSPTGGHQPQHFGDGTRLSIL.